This T cell receptor beta chain was captured by sequencing in a study of blood T cell repertoires in COVID-19. Study at large: Donors in the United States, Italy and Spain gave samples during acute or convalescent COVID-19. PBMCs, B-cell-depleted T cells, or T cells were the source of the cDNA or gDNA that made up the material.

Authors' data handling: By means of reference gene primer amplification, nucleated cell counts were estimated. Using immunoSEQ multiplex PCR, the repertoire was profiled, and TCRdb retains in-frame clones only, with some absent. V and J calls and clone size come straight from that table; D and trimming were deduced from the DNA. This sample has 150,000 to 200,000 clones, with 70% to 90% found just once. The CDR3 length is 16 residues. CDR1 SGHRS and CDR2 YFSETQ come from the germline V gene. J was trimmed by 0 bases and V by 4 bases; bases with no gene match: 6. In this sample, this clone turned up a few times. The sample holds other DNA sequences that translate to the same CDR3.

The sample comprised peripheral blood. The V gene is TRBV5-1, the J gene TRBJ1-3; 8 bases align to TRBD1. The TCR originated in a man in his 60s with acute or convalescent COVID-19. CDR3: CASSPTGGSSGNTIYF. CDR3 nucleotide sequence: TGCGCCAGCAGCCCTACAGGGGGGAGCTCTGGAAACACCATATATTTT. Drawing the rest from reference TRBV5-1 and TRBJ1-3, the complete variable domain is KAGVTQTPRYLIKTRGQQVTLSCSPISGHRSVSWYQQTPGQGLQFLFEYFSETQRNKGNFPGRFSGRQFSNSRSEMNVSTLELGDSALYLCASSPTGGSSGNTIYFGEGSWLTVV.